This T cell receptor (beta chain) came from a study of T cells after yellow fever vaccination. Turning to the study itself: Researchers used SMART-Seq v4 Ultra Low Input to prepare fractions that had low cell numbers. Study-wide points: Contaminating bulk clonotypes could be abundant in FACS-sorted repertoires. The study found a weaker secondary response that peaked faster, day 5 versus 15.

Conversion of TCR transcripts into cDNA relied on 5'RACE template switching, which added a universal primer site and UMIs. MiXCR, run by TCRdb on the 5' RACE reads, gives a single entry per CDR3 protein. The sample includes about 260,000 distinct CDR3 sequences, over 10% of them seen just once. As concerns this clonotype: No antigen is known for it.

The V gene lost 4 bases and the J gene lost 1 base, with 11 bases spanning the gap. Per germline, CDR1 SQVTM and CDR2 ANQGSEA. This CDR3 contains 14 residues. The chain employs TRBV29-1 and TRBJ2-4; no clear D. The sequencing used CD4+ T cells sorted from PBMCs, collected 45 days after the yellow fever booster vaccination. The receptor's source is a man in his thirties or forties who received the YFV17D yellow fever vaccine. The CDR3 is CSVVPDGAKNIQYF. The CDR3 DNA reads TGCAGCGTTGTACCCGACGGGGCCAAAAACATTCAGTACTTC.